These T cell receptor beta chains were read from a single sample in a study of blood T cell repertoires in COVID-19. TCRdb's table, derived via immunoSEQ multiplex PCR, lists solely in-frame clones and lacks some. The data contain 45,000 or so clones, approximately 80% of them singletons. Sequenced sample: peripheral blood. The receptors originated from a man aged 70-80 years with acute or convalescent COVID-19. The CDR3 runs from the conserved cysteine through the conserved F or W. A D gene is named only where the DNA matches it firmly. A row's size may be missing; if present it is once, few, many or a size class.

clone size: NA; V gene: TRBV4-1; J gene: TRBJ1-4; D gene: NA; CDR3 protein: CASSQQTGVNEKLFF; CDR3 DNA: TGCGCCAGCAGCCAACAGACAGGAGTTAATGAAAAACTGTTTTTT
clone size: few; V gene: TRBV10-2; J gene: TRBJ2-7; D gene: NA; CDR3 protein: CASSYGQRYEQYF; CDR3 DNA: TGCGCCAGCAGTTATGGACAGCGCTACGAGCAGTACTTC
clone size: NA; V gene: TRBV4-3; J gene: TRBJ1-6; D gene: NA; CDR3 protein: CASSQDPELYNSPLHF; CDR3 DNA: TGCGCCAGCAGCCAAGATCCAGAATTGTATAATTCACCCCTCCACTTT
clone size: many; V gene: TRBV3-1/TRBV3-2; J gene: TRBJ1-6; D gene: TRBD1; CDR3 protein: CASRHRGLVVSPLHF; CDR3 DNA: TGTGCCAGCAGACACAGGGGGCTAGTGGTTTCACCCCTCCACTTT
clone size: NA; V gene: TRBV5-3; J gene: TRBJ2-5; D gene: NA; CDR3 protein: CARSCLENLTGKQETQYF; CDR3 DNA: TGTGCCAGAAGCTGCCTAGAAAACTTGACAGGAAAACAAGAGACCCAGTACTTC
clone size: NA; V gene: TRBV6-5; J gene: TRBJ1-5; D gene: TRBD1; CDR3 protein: CASSATGVQPQHF; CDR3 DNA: TGTGCCAGCAGCGCGACAGGGGTCCAGCCCCAGCATTTT
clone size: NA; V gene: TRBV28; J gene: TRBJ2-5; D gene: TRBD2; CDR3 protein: CASSTSGVVRETQYF; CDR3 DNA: TGTGCCAGCAGCACTAGCGGGGTCGTTCGGGAGACCCAGTACTTC
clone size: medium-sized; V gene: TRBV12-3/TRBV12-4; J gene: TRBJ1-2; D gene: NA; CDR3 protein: CASSTLRYSGYTF; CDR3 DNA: TGTGCCAGCAGTACCCTACGATATTCAGGCTACACCTTC
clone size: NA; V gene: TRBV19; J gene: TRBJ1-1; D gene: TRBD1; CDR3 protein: CASRPTGGTTEAFF; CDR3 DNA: TGTGCCAGTAGGCCGACAGGGGGGACGACTGAAGCTTTCTTT
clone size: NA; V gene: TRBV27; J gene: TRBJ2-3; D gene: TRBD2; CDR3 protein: CASRRSGNTDTQYF; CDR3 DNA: TGTGCCAGCAGGAGGAGCGGGAACACAGATACGCAGTATTTT
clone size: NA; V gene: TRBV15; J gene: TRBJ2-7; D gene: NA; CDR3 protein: CATRGDLTYEQYF; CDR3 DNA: TGTGCCACCAGAGGGGACTTAACTTACGAGCAGTACTTC
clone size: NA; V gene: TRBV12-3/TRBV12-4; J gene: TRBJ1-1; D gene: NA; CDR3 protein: CASSHSTGTEAFF; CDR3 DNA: TGTGCCAGCAGTCACAGTACCGGCACTGAAGCTTTCTTT
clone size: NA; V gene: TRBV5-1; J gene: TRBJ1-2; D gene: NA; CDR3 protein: CASSPDGGRGEGYTF; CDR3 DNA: TGCGCCAGCAGCCCCGACGGGGGGCGGGGTGAAGGCTACACCTTC
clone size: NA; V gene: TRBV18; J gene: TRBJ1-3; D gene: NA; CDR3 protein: CASSPRPVEAGNTIYF; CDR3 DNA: TGTGCCAGCTCACCACGGCCTGTCGAGGCTGGAAACACCATATATTTT
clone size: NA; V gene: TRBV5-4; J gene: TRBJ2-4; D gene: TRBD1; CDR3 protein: CASSPDRGQENIQYF; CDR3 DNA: TGTGCCAGCAGCCCAGACAGGGGGCAAGAAAACATTCAGTACTTC
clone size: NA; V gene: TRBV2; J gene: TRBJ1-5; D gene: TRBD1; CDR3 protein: CASSYGTGSLNPQHF; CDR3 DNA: TGTGCCAGCAGTTACGGGACAGGCTCCCTCAACCCCCAGCATTTT
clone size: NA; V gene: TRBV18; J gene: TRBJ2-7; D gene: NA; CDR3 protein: CASSPTGSYEQYF; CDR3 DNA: TGTGCCAGCTCACCTACCGGTTCCTACGAGCAGTACTTC
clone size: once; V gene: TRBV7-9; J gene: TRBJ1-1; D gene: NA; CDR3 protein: CASSLRVLGNTEAFF; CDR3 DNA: TGTGCCAGCAGTTTGAGAGTACTAGGGAACACTGAAGCTTTCTTT
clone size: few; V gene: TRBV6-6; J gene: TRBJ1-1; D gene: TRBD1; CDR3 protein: CASSYQARGLSEAFF; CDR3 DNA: TGTGCCAGCAGTTACCAGGCCAGGGGGCTATCTGAAGCTTTCTTT
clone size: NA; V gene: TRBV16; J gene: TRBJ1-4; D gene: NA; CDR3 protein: CATRPTTNEKLFF; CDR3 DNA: TGTGCCACGAGGCCCACAACTAATGAAAAACTGTTTTTT
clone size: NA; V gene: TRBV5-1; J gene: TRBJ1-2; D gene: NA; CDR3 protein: CASSSQGSGYTF; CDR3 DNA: TGCGCCAGCAGCTCCCAGGGGAGCGGCTACACCTTC
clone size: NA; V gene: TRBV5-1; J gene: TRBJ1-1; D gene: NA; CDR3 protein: CASSWTQGANTEAFF; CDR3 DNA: TGCGCCAGCAGCTGGACACAGGGTGCGAACACTGAAGCTTTCTTT